One sample yielded the 2 T cell receptor beta chains listed below, sequenced in a study of blood T cell repertoires in COVID-19. Method: immunoSEQ multiplex PCR; TCRdb's copy keeps in-frame clones and lacks some. The sample includes about 270,000 clones, 80% to 85% of them seen just once. Sequenced: peripheral blood. All receptors come from a woman aged 60-70 years with active or convalescent COVID-19.

The J gene is TRBJ1-1, the V gene TRBV30, with D unresolved. CDR3 length equals 13 residues. Germline lookup yields CDR1 GTSNPN and CDR2 SVGIG (reference sequence). Trimming cost V 0 bases and J 10 bases, with 15 bases left between them. The DNA for the CDR3 is TGTGCCTGGAGTGTACAATTGCCCACGGGAGCTTTCTTT. Its protein is CAWSVQLPTGAFF.

The CDR3 here is CASSHRTGSDTEAFF. In nucleotides, the CDR3 is TGCGCCAGCAGCCACCGGACAGGGTCGGACACTGAAGCTTTCTTT. This chain connects TRBV4-1 to TRBJ1-1; 8 bases agree with TRBD1. Germline CDR1 and CDR2: MGHRA and YSYEKL. V was clipped by 3 bases and J by 3 bases; unmatched bases: 6. CDR3 length equals 15 residues.